The 25 T cell receptor beta chains given below trace back to one sample, sequenced in a study of blood T cell repertoires in COVID-19. Assay used: immunoSEQ multiplex PCR; TCRdb lists only in-frame clones, some missing. The table includes around 130,000 clones, about four fifths detected once. Sequencing was performed on peripheral blood. The receptors were sampled from a human donor in a cohort sampled during active COVID-19.

The gene calls are TRBV29-1 and TRBJ2-3; TRBD1 aligns across 9 bases. From germline, CDR1 is SQVTM and CDR2 ANQGSEA. CDR3 length: 14 amino acids. With 7 bases clipped from V and 2 bases from J, the junction kept 7 bases outside the gene matches. For the CDR3, the DNA is TGCAGCGCCCCGGACAGGGGCTCCACAGATACGCAGTATTTT. Translated: CSAPDRGSTDTQYF.

The V call is TRBV4-3, the J call TRBJ2-7, with 7 bases matching TRBD1. V lost 4 bases to trimming and J lost 2 bases; unmatched junction nucleotides: 5. In germline, CDR1 is LGHNA, CDR2 YSLEER. CDR3 size: 14 residues. In DNA, the CDR3 is TGCGCCAGCAGCCGGGGGACAGCGACCTACGAGCAGTACTTC. This encodes CASSRGTATYEQYF.

The V gene is TRBV3-1 (or the pseudogene TRBV3-2), the J gene TRBJ2-3, with D possibly matching TRBD2 (5 bases). This CDR3 comprises 15 residues. The V gene lost 3 bases and the J gene lost 4 bases, with 14 bases spanning the gap. Germline-derived CDR1 and CDR2 are LGHDT and YNNKEL (reference sequence). The DNA of the CDR3 is TGTGCCAGCAGCCAGGTAGCGAGTGGGGCAGATACGCAGTATTTT. This gives the protein CASSQVASGADTQYF.

This chain connects TRBV9 to TRBJ1-2; TRBD1 matches at 8 bases. Germline CDR1 reads SGDLS; CDR2 reads YYNGEE. The ends lost 4 bases at V and 1 base at J; junction bases unmatched: 6. There are 15 residues in the CDR3. CDR3 DNA: TGTGCCAGCAGCCGCACGGACAGGGTTAACTATGGCTACACCTTC. It codes for CASSRTDRVNYGYTF.

This chain links TRBV11-2 with TRBJ1-3; D is undetermined. The length of the CDR3 is 14 residues. The V gene's germline CDR1 is SGHAT and CDR2 FQNNGV. Between the trimmed V and J ends, which lost 5 bases and 3 bases, there was a span of 11 bases. This CDR3 is CASSENSGGNTIYF. The CDR3 nucleotides are TGTGCCAGCAGCGAGAACAGTGGTGGAAACACCATATATTTT.

The rearrangement joins TRBV19 to TRBJ1-4; 7 nucleotides match TRBD1. CDR3 length: 14 residues. CDR1 and CDR2 (germline): LNHDA, SQIVND (reference sequence). Trimming removed 6 bases from V and 3 bases from J; junction bases left unmatched: 4. As DNA, the CDR3 is TGTGCCAGTAGGGGGGACAGTTCTAATGAAAAACTGTTTTTT. Protein: CASRGDSSNEKLFF.

This rearrangement joins TRBV5-4 to TRBJ2-5; 9 nucleotides line up with TRBD2. Germline CDR1 and CDR2: SGHNT and YYREEE (reference sequence). V was clipped by 4 bases and J by 2 bases; unmatched bases: 3. CDR3 length: 14 amino acids. The CDR3 here is CASSGGLAQETQYF. The CDR3 bases are TGTGCCAGCAGCGGGGGACTAGCTCAAGAGACCCAGTACTTC.

V gene TRBV4-1 combines with J gene TRBJ1-5; D remains ambiguous. The germline V and J ends were trimmed by 0 bases and 2 bases, with 17 bases remaining between them. The CDR3 contains 18 residues. Germline V gene sequence: CDR1 MGHRA, CDR2 YSYEKL. The CDR3 region has the DNA TGCGCCAGCAGCCAAGAAGAGGACTTCTTAAGCGGCAATCAGCCCCAGCATTTT. Amino acid sequence: CASSQEEDFLSGNQPQHF.

The chain uses TRBV28 and TRBJ1-1, with D possibly TRBD1 on 6 matching bases. The CDR3 is 14 residues long. V lost 8 bases and J lost 0, with 13 bases in between. Germline V gives CDR1 MDHEN, CDR2 SYDVKM. The CDR3 loop reads CASRDAGVNTEAFF. The CDR3, as DNA: TGTGCCAGCCGAGACGCAGGGGTGAACACTGAAGCTTTCTTT.

V usage is TRBV6-5 and J usage is TRBJ1-2, with D possibly TRBD1 on 5 matching bases. With 0 bases removed from V and 7 bases from J, the gap between germline ends came to 12 bases. CDR1 is MNHEY and CDR2 is SVGAGI in the germline V gene. The CDR3 contains 14 residues. Written as DNA, the CDR3 is TGTGCCAGCAGTTACTCCGTAGGAGGGGCTGGCTACACCTTC. Protein product: CASSYSVGGAGYTF.

The chain links TRBV27 to TRBJ1-1, with 8 bases matching TRBD1. CDR3 length: 14 residues. V lost 3 bases and J lost 4; bases outside the gene matches: 4. The germline gives CDR1 MNHEY, CDR2 SMNVEV (reference sequence). DNA for the CDR3: TGTGCCAGCAGTTTCGGACAGGGAGGCACTGAAGCTTTCTTT. The encoded protein is CASSFGQGGTEAFF.

The rearrangement links TRBV5-1 to TRBJ2-1, with D maybe TRBD1 (5 bases). Germline V gene lookup returns CDR1 SGHRS and CDR2 YFSETQ. The CDR3 covers 16 residues. Deletions cut 0 bases from V and 3 bases from J, with 13 bases between. This CDR3 is CASSLAQGGYYNEQFF. In nucleotides, the CDR3 is TGCGCCAGCAGCTTGGCCCAGGGTGGGTACTACAATGAGCAGTTCTTC.

A single count supports this clone. This chain uses TRBV29-1 with TRBJ2-3; 11 bases align to TRBD2. The ends lost 0 bases at V and 2 bases at J; junction bases unmatched: 4. Looked up from germline, CDR1 is SQVTM and CDR2 is ANQGSEA. This CDR3 has 16 amino acids. DNA of the CDR3: TGCAGCGTTGAAGATCGACTAGCGGGGACCACAGATACGCAGTATTTT. Its translation is CSVEDRLAGTTDTQYF.

The J gene is TRBJ2-3, the V gene TRBV4-3, with D perhaps matching TRBD1 (6 bases). The CDR3 loop spans 14 amino acids. Germline CDR1 is LGHNA and CDR2 is YSLEER. Trimming removed 5 bases from V and 4 bases from J, with 13 bases in between. The CDR3 DNA sequence: TGCGCCAGCAGCAGAGAGGACAGTCCAGATACGCAGTATTTT. Protein product: CASSREDSPDTQYF.

For the CDR3, the DNA is TGTGCCAGCAGCTTATTTACTAGCGGGGGGAGGAACACAGATACGCAGTATTTT. Protein sequence: CASSLFTSGGRNTDTQYF. This rearrangement joins TRBV7-2 to TRBJ2-3, with TRBD2 identical over 12 bases. Germline V gene data show CDR1 as SGHTA and CDR2 as FQGNSA. There are 18 residues in the CDR3. Trimming took 2 bases from V and 2 from J; bases not matched to a gene: 8.

This chain uses TRBV6-2 or TRBV6-3 with TRBJ2-3, with TRBD2 identical over 11 bases. The CDR3 loop spans 18 amino acids. V trimming: 0 bases; J trimming: 1 base; junction bases outside the gene matches: 6. Germline CDR1 MNHEY, CDR2 SVGEGT. The CDR3 bases are TGTGCCAGCAGTTACTCGATACCGACTAGCGGGGGCACAGATACGCAGTATTTT. Its protein product is CASSYSIPTSGGTDTQYF.

V is TRBV18 and J is TRBJ2-5, with 9 bases lining up with TRBD1. This CDR3 has 17 amino acids. Germline V gives CDR1 KGHSH, CDR2 LQKENI. V lost 3 bases, J lost 4 bases, and 12 bases stayed unmatched. CDR3 bases: TGTGCCAGCTCACCCGGGACAGGGCCTCTTCTAGGAGAGACCCAGTACTTC. Translation: CASSPGTGPLLGETQYF. Full variable domain (rest looked up from reference TRBV18 and TRBJ2-5): NAGVMQNPRHLVRRRGQEARLRCSPMKGHSHVYWYRQLPEEGLKFMVYLQKENIIDESGMPKERFSAEFPKEGPSILRIQQVVRGDSAAYFCASSPGTGPLLGETQYFGPGTRLLVL.

The chain joins TRBV6-2 or TRBV6-3 to TRBJ2-3, with 7 bases identical to TRBD1. Germline V CDR1 and CDR2: MNHEY, SVGEGT. The CDR3 spans 16 residues. Trimming at V came to 5 bases and at J to 5 bases, leaving 13 bases not matched to a gene. The DNA of the CDR3 is TGTGCCAGCAGTATCGGACAGGTAACATACAAAGATACGCAGTATTTT. Translated: CASSIGQVTYKDTQYF.

V and J are TRBV10-3 and TRBJ2-1, with 11 bases matching TRBD2. V trimming: 5 bases; J trimming: 8 bases; junction bases outside the gene matches: 5. Germline V gives CDR1 ENHRY, CDR2 SYGVKD. The CDR3 runs 14 residues. The CDR3 spells CAISLAGGLYEQFF. CDR3 nucleotide sequence: TGTGCCATCAGTCTAGCGGGGGGCCTATATGAGCAGTTCTTC.

The chain combines TRBV6-2 or TRBV6-3 with TRBJ1-5; D might be TRBD1 (6 bases). V was pared by 0 bases and J by 6 bases, with 18 bases between. This CDR3 is built from 17 residues. Germline V gives CDR1 MNHEY, CDR2 SVGEGT. CDR3 DNA sequence: TGTGCCAGCAGTTACTCCAAAGGGGGGGGCACAGGTCAGCCCCAGCATTTT. Translating gives CASSYSKGGGTGQPQHF.

The J gene is TRBJ2-2, the V gene TRBV9, with TRBD1 matching 8 bases. The germline gives CDR1 SGDLS, CDR2 YYNGEE. The CDR3 sequence is 16 residues long. The J segment lost 1 base and the V segment lost 0 bases, leaving 2 bases of the junction unmatched. The CDR3 sequence is CASSVEGQENTGELFF. The CDR3 bases are TGTGCCAGCAGCGTAGAGGGACAGGAGAACACCGGGGAGCTGTTTTTT.

The chain couples TRBV27 to TRBJ2-3, with 11 nucleotides matching TRBD2. The CDR3 length is 15 residues. CDR1 MNHEY and CDR2 SMNVEV come from the germline V gene (reference sequence). V trimming: 0 bases; J trimming: 4 bases; junction bases outside the gene matches: 0. Here the CDR3 DNA reads TGTGCCAGCAGTTTATCTAGCGGGAGGGCAGATACGCAGTATTTT. Translation: CASSLSSGRADTQYF.

V and J are TRBV12-3 or TRBV12-4 and TRBJ2-5; D may be TRBD1 (6 bases). The ends were cut back, 8 bases at V and 4 bases at J, with 14 bases in the middle. This CDR3 is 13 amino acids long. The CDR3 spells CASETGLGETQYF. The CDR3 DNA sequence: TGTGCCAGCGAAACAGGGCTGGGAGAGACCCAGTACTTC.

This chain links TRBV5-1 with TRBJ2-7; the match to TRBD2 covers 9 bases. V lost 1 base to trimming and J lost 2 bases; unmatched junction nucleotides: 4. This CDR3 region has 15 residues. CDR1 and CDR2 (germline): SGHRS, YFSETQ. The CDR3 loop reads CASSLTSSGAYEQYF. CDR3 bases: TGCGCCAGCAGCTTGACTTCTAGCGGGGCCTACGAGCAGTACTTC.

The chain combines TRBV5-4 with TRBJ2-1; TRBD2 aligns across 10 bases. V shed 0 bases and J 5 bases; nucleotides not matched to a gene: 2. Germline assignment: CDR1 SGHNT and CDR2 YYREEE (reference sequence). The CDR3 totals 15 residues. This CDR3 reads CASSLDSGGHNEQFF. The CDR3 coding sequence is TGTGCCAGCAGCTTGGATAGCGGGGGGCACAATGAGCAGTTCTTC.